These T cell receptor beta chains were read from a single sample in a study of regulatory T cells in long-lasting Graves disease. TCRdb reanalysed the multiplex PCR reads using MiXCR and keeps one entry per CDR3 protein. The sample consists of around 320,000 distinct CDR3 sequences, approximately 16% of them appearing once. In addition, the sample was reused for a study of T cells in Graves' hyperthyroidism and ophthalmopathy.

Sequenced material: peripheral blood mononuclear cells (PBMCs), taken at new diagnosis, from a patient treated with antithyroid drugs. These receptors came from a man in his forties with Graves disease. CDR3s include the opening cysteine and the closing phenylalanine or tryptophan. A D gene is named only where the DNA matches it firmly. Clone size is not always given. Where it is, it says once, few, many or a class for expanded clones.

d_call j_call v_call clone_size cdr3_aa cdr3_nt
. TRBJ2-5 TRBV7-2 many CASSQAEGTTQYF TGTGCCAGCAGTCAAGCGGAGGGGACGACCCAGTACTTC
. TRBJ2-7 TRBV20-1 . CSARVSGPGLGEQYF TGCAGTGCTAGAGTGTCGGGACCCGGGTTGGGGGAGCAGTACTTC
. TRBJ2-4 TRBV4-1 few CASSQAAPGRAVNIQYF TGCGCCAGCAGCCAAGCAGCCCCGGGAAGGGCTGTGAACATTCAGTACTTC
TRBD1 TRBJ2-1 TRBV20-1 . CSATGTGGYNEQFF TGCAGTGCTACCGGGACAGGGGGCTACAATGAGCAGTTCTTC
. TRBJ2-7 TRBV6-5 . CASSYSRAEGPYEQYF TGTGCCAGCAGTTACTCGAGGGCAGAGGGGCCGTACGAGCAGTACTTC
TRBD2 TRBJ2-5 TRBV3-1 many CASSQDWLAGDKQETQYF TGTGCCAGCAGCCAAGATTGGCTAGCGGGGGACAAACAAGAGACCCAGTACTTC
. TRBJ2-1 TRBV14 . CASSQAGSGSAFF TGTGCCAGCAGCCAAGCGGGCAGCGGGTCGGCCTTCTTC
TRBD2 TRBJ2-7 TRBV28 many CASSLAGGSSYEQYF TGCGCCAGCAGCTTGGCCGGGGGGAGCTCCTACGAGCAGTACTTC
TRBD2 TRBJ2-5 TRBV5-1 many CASSLIAGEETQYF TGCGCCAGCAGCTTGATAGCGGGGGAAGAGACCCAGTACTTC
TRBD2 TRBJ2-1 TRBV20-1 many CSARWAPGLAVGNEQFF TGCAGTGCTAGGTGGGCGCCGGGACTAGCGGTGGGGAATGAGCAGTTCTTC
TRBD1 TRBJ2-5 TRBV4-2 many CASSRTGANTQETQYF TGTGCCAGCAGTAGAACAGGGGCGAATACTCAAGAGACCCAGTACTTC
. TRBJ2-3 TRBV24-1 . CATTGDSTDTQYF TGTGCCACCACTGGGGATAGCACAGATACGCAGTATTTT
TRBD2 TRBJ2-4 TRBV2 many CASSFGTSGGFVIQYF TGTGCCAGCAGTTTCGGGACTAGCGGGGGGTTTGTCATTCAGTACTTC
TRBD2 TRBJ2-1 TRBV20-1 many CSAHGIAGGYNEQFF TGCAGTGCCCACGGGATAGCGGGGGGCTACAATGAGCAGTTCTTC
. TRBJ2-7 TRBV20-1 . CSERGESTYEQYF TGCAGTGAACGAGGGGAAAGCACCTACGAGCAGTACTTC
. TRBJ1-6 TRBV27 . CASSFSISSPLHF TGTGCCAGCAGTTTTAGTATCTCTTCACCCCTCCACTTT
. TRBJ2-7 TRBV18 few CASSLYYDYEQYF TGTGCCAGCTCACTTTACTACGACTACGAGCAGTACTTC
. TRBJ2-2 TRBV28 few CASSRRGAGPPAGELFF TGTGCCAGCAGCCGTCGCGGGGCAGGGCCCCCGGCCGGGGAGCTGTTTTTT
. TRBJ1-5 TRBV6-1 . CASRRFTYSNQPQHF TGTGCCAGCAGGCGTTTTACTTATAGCAATCAGCCCCAGCATTTT
TRBD2 TRBJ2-3 TRBV7-2 many CASSLLAGGLTDTQYF TGTGCCAGCAGTCTACTAGCGGGGGGGCTCACAGATACGCAGTATTTT
. TRBJ2-3 TRBV10-2 few CASSGGTDTQYF TGCGCCAGCAGTGGTGGGACAGATACGCAGTATTTT
. TRBJ1-4 TRBV13 many CASSQQWGNEKLFF TGTGCCAGCAGCCAACAATGGGGGAATGAAAAACTGTTTTTT
. TRBJ2-7 TRBV9 . CASSVGGQDYEQYF TGTGCCAGCAGCGTAGGAGGGCAAGACTACGAGCAGTACTTC
. TRBJ2-5 TRBV7-2 many CASSLARRYPETQYF TGTGCCAGCAGCTTAGCAAGACGGTACCCAGAGACCCAGTACTTC
. TRBJ1-1 TRBV6-1 many CASSLEGFPNTEAFF TGTGCCAGCAGTCTCGAGGGTTTTCCCAACACTGAAGCTTTCTTT
TRBD2 TRBJ2-7 TRBV5-6 . CASSREAPYEQYF TGTGCCAGCAGCCGGGAGGCGCCCTACGAGCAGTACTTC
. TRBJ2-5 TRBV7-2 many CASSLPGLETQYF TGTGCCAGCAGCTTACCAGGGCTCGAGACCCAGTACTTC
TRBD2 TRBJ2-4 TRBV6-2/TRBV6-3 . CARPGGRGKNIQYF TGTGCCAGGCCTGGCGGGAGGGGCAAAAACATTCAGTACTTC
. TRBJ2-1 TRBV5-1 many CASSPNTWGSNEQFF TGCGCCAGCAGCCCGAACACGTGGGGGAGCAATGAGCAGTTCTTC
. TRBJ2-3 TRBV4-2 few CASSQDGGADTQYF TGTGCCAGCAGCCAAGATGGAGGCGCAGATACGCAGTATTTT
TRBD1 TRBJ2-7 TRBV6-1 . CASRDPSGQGSYEQYF TGTGCCAGCAGAGATCCGTCGGGACAGGGATCCTACGAGCAGTACTTC
. TRBJ1-2 TRBV2 many CASMSSEGDGYTF TGTGCCAGCATGAGTTCGGAGGGGGATGGCTACACCTTC
. TRBJ2-1 TRBV7-3 many CASSLSDATYNEQFF TGTGCCAGCAGCCTTTCCGACGCAACCTACAATGAGCAGTTCTTC
. TRBJ1-2 TRBV7-2 . CASSRGYYGYTF TGTGCCAGCAGTAGGGGGTACTATGGCTACACCTTC
TRBD2 TRBJ2-3 TRBV7-9 many CASSRSGADTQYF TGTGCCAGCAGTCGTAGCGGGGCCGATACGCAGTATTTT
. TRBJ2-1 TRBV9 . CASSPPRTNEQFF TGTGCCAGCAGCCCCCCGAGGACCAATGAGCAGTTCTTC
TRBD2 TRBJ2-7 TRBV7-2 many CASSTRFSGGFEQYF TGTGCCAGCAGCACCCGTTTTAGCGGGGGATTCGAGCAGTACTTC
TRBD1 TRBJ1-6 TRBV7-2 many CASSSTTGVYNSPLHF TGTGCCAGCAGCTCCACTACAGGGGTCTACAATTCACCCCTCCACTTT
TRBD1 TRBJ2-1 TRBV2 many CASRLGQGSNEQFF TGTGCCAGCAGACTCGGACAGGGAAGCAATGAGCAGTTCTTC
. TRBJ1-1 TRBV6-1 . CASSDWVDAMNTEAFF TGTGCCAGCAGCGACTGGGTTGACGCAATGAACACTGAAGCTTTCTTT
. TRBJ2-5 TRBV29-1 many CSVEGSRGETQYF TGCAGCGTTGAAGGGAGTAGGGGGGAGACCCAGTACTTC
. TRBJ1-2 TRBV27 . CASSLMSGAEDGYTF TGTGCCAGCAGTTTAATGTCGGGGGCCGAAGATGGCTACACCTTC
TRBD2 TRBJ2-3 TRBV27 many CASSAKKASGPDTQYF TGTGCCAGCAGTGCTAAGAAGGCTAGCGGGCCAGATACGCAGTATTTT
TRBD1 TRBJ1-1 TRBV28 . CASRTGDFTEAFF TGTGCCAGCAGGACAGGGGATTTCACTGAAGCTTTCTTT
. TRBJ2-7 TRBV20-1 many CSTTGTSTYEQYF TGCAGTACCACCGGGACTTCCACCTACGAGCAGTACTTC
. TRBJ2-7 TRBV28 . CAITPGQPPYEQYFGPVEEQYF .
. TRBJ2-7 TRBV2 once CASSESRGGSGEQYF TGTGCCAGCAGTGAATCGAGGGGGGGCTCGGGTGAGCAGTACTTC
. TRBJ2-2 TRBV9 . CASSVAPGQHTGELFF TGTGCCAGCAGCGTAGCTCCCGGACAGCACACCGGGGAGCTGTTTTTT
. TRBJ2-3 TRBV4-2 many CASSQDSRGTGTDTQYF TGTGCCAGCAGCCAAGATTCTCGGGGGACTGGCACAGATACGCAGTATTTT
TRBD1 TRBJ2-7 TRBV28 few CASSPLRGSYEQYF TGTGCCAGCAGTCCCCTCAGGGGGTCCTACGAGCAGTACTTC
. TRBJ1-2 TRBV29-1 many CSDQMGNLGYTF TGCAGCGATCAAATGGGGAATCTTGGCTACACCTTC
TRBD1 TRBJ1-1 TRBV27 many CASSLPPTGGDTEAFF TGTGCCAGCAGTTTACCCCCGACAGGGGGAGACACTGAAGCTTTCTTT
TRBD1 TRBJ2-2 TRBV12-3/TRBV12-4 . CASSTGTADTGELFF TGTGCCAGCAGCACCGGGACAGCTGACACCGGGGAGCTGTTTTTT
. TRBJ1-5 TRBV27 many CASSLRWGLEPQHF TGTGCCAGCAGCTTAAGGTGGGGTCTAGAGCCCCAGCATTTT